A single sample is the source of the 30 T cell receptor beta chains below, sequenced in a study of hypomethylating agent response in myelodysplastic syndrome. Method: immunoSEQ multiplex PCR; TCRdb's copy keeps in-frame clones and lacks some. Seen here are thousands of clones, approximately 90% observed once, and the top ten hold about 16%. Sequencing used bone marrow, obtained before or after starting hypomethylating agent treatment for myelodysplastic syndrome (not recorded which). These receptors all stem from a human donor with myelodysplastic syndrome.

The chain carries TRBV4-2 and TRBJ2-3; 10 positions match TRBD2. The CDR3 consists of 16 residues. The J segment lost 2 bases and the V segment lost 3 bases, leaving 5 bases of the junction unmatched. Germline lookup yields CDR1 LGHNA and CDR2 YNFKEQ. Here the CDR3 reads CASSHLLAGSTDTQYF. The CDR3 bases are TGTGCCAGCAGCCACCTACTAGCGGGGTCCACAGATACGCAGTATTTT.

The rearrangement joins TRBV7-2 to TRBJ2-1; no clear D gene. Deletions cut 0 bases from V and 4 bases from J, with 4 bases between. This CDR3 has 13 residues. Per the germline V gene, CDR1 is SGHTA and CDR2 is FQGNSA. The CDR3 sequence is CASSLARYNEQFF. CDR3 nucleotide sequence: TGTGCCAGCAGCTTAGCGCGGTACAATGAGCAGTTCTTC. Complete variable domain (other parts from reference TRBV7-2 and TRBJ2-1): GAGVSQSPSNKVTEKGKDVELRCDPISGHTALYWYRQSLGQGLEFLIYFQGNSAPDKSGLPSDRFSAERTGGSVSTLTIQRTQQEDSAVYLCASSLARYNEQFFGPGTRLTVL.

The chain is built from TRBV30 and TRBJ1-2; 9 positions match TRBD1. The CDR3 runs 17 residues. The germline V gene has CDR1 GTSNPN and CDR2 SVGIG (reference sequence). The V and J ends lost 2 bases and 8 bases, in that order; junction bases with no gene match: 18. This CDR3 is CAWSISGLPGTGKGYTF. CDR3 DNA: TGTGCCTGGAGTATATCCGGGCTCCCCGGGACAGGGAAAGGCTACACCTTC.

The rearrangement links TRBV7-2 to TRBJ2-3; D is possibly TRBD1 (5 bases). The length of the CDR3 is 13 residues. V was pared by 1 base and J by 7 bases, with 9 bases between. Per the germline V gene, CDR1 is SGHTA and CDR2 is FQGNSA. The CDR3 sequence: CASSLGPGNTQYF. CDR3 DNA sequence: TGTGCCAGCAGCTTAGGTCCAGGGAATACGCAGTATTTT. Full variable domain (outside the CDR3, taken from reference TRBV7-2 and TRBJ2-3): GAGVSQSPSNKVTEKGKDVELRCDPISGHTALYWYRQSLGQGLEFLIYFQGNSAPDKSGLPSDRFSAERTGGSVSTLTIQRTQQEDSAVYLCASSLGPGNTQYFGPGTRLTVL.

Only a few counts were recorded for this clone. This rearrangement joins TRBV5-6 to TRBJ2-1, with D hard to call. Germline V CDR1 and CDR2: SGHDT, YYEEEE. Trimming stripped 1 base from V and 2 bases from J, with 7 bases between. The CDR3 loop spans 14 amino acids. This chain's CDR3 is CASSLMTAYNEQFF. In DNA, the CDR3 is TGTGCCAGCAGCTTGATGACCGCCTACAATGAGCAGTTCTTC.

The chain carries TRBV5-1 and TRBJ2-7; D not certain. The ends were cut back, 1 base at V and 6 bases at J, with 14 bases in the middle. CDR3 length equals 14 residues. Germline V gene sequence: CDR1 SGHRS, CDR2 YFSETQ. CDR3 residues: CASSLSLDFGEQYV. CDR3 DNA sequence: TGCGCCAGCAGCTTGTCCCTGGATTTCGGCGAGCAGTACGTC.

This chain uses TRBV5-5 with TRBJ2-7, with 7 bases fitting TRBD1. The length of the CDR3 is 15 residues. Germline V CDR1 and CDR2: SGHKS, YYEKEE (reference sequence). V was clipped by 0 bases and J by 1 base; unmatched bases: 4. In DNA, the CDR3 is TGTGCCAGCAGCTTGGAAACAGGGGTTTCCTACGAGCAGTACTTC. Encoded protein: CASSLETGVSYEQYF.

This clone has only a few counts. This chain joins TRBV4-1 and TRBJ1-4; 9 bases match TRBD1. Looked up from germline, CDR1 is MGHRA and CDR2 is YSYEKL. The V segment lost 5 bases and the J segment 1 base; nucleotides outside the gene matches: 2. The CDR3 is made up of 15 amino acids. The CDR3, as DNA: TGCGCCAGCAGCAAGGGACAGGGAACTAATGAAAAACTGTTTTTT. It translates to CASSKGQGTNEKLFF.

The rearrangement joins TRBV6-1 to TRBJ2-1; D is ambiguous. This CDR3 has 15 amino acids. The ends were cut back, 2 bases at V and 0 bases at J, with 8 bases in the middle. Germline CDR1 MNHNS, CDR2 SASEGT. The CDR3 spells CASSEQESSYNEQFF. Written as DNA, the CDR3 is TGTGCCAGCAGTGAACAGGAGAGCTCCTACAATGAGCAGTTCTTC.

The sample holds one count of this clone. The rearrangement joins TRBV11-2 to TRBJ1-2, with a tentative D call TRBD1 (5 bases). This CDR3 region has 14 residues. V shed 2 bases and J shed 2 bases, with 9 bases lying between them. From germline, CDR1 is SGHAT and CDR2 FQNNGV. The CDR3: CASSLSGRNYGYTF. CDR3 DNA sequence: TGTGCCAGCAGCTTATCAGGGAGGAACTATGGCTACACCTTC.

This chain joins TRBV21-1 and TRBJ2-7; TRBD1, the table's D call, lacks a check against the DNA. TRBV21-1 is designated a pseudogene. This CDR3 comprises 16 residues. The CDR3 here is CASSPKTTGASYEQYV. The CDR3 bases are TGTGCCAGCAGCCCAAAAACGACAGGGGCTTCCTACGAGCAGTACGTC.

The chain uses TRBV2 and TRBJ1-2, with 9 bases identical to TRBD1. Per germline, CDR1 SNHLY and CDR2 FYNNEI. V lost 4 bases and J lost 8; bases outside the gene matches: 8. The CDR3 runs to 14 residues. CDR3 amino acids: CASSVPGQGLGYTF. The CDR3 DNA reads TGTGCCAGCAGTGTACCGGGACAGGGATTAGGCTACACCTTC.

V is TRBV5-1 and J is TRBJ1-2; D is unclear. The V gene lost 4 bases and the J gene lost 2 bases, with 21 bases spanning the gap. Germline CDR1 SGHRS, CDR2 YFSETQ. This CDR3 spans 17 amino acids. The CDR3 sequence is CASSRNSERLTNYGYTF. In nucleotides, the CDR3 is TGCGCCAGCAGCCGTAACAGCGAAAGGCTCACGAACTATGGCTACACCTTC.

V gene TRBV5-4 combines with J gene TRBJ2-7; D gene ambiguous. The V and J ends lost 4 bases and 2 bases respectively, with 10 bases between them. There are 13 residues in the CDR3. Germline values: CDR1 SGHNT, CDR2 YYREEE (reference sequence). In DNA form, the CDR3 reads TGTGCCAGCAGCCCCTATGGCACCTACGAGCAGTACTTC. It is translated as CASSPYGTYEQYF.

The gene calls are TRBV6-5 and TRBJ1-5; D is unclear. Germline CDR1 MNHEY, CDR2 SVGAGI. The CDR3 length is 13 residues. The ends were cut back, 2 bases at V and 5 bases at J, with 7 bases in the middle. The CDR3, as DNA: TGTGCCAGCAGTTACGGTAGGGATCAGCCCCAGCATTTT. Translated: CASSYGRDQPQHF.

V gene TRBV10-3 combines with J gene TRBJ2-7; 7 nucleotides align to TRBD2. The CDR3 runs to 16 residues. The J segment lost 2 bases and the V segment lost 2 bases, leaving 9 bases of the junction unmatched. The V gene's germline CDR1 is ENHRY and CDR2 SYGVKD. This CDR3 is CAISEIAGARPYEQYF. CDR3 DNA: TGTGCCATCAGTGAGATTGCGGGAGCCAGGCCCTACGAGCAGTACTTC.

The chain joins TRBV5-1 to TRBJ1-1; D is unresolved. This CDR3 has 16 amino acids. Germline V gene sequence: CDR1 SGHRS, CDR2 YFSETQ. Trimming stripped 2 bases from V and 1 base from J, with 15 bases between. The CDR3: CASSLNGGRQNTEAFF. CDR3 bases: TGCGCCAGCAGCTTAAATGGTGGGAGACAGAACACTGAAGCTTTCTTT.

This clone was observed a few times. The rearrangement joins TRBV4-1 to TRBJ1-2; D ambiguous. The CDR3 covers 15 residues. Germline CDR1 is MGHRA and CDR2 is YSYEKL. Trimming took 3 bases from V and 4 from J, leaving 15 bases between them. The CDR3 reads CASSQGTGFSYGYTF. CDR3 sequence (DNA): TGCGCCAGCAGCCAGGGAACCGGGTTCAGCTATGGCTACACCTTC.

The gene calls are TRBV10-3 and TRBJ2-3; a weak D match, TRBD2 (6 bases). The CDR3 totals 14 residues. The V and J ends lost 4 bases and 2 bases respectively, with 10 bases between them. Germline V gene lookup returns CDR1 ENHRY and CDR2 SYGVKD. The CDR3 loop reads CAISGGELTDTQYF. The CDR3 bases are TGTGCCATCAGTGGGGGGGAACTCACAGATACGCAGTATTTT.

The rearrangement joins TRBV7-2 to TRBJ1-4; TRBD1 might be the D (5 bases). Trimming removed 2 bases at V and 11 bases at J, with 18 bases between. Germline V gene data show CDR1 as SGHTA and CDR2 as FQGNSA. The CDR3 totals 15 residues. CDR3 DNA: TGTGCCAGCAGCTTAAATAGGGGATTCACCGAGAAACTGTTTTTT. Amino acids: CASSLNRGFTEKLFF.

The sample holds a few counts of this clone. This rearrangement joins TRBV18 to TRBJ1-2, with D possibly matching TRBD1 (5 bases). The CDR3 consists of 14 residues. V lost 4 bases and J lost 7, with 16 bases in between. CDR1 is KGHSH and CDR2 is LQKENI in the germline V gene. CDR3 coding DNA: TGTGCCAGCTCACAACGGTTTAGGGACGGTGGCTACACCTTC. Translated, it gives CASSQRFRDGGYTF. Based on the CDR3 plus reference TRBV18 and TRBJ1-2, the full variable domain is NAGVMQNPRHLVRRRGQEARLRCSPMKGHSHVYWYRQLPEEGLKFMVYLQKENIIDESGMPKERFSAEFPKEGPSILRIQQVVRGDSAAYFCASSQRFRDGGYTFGSGTRLTVV.

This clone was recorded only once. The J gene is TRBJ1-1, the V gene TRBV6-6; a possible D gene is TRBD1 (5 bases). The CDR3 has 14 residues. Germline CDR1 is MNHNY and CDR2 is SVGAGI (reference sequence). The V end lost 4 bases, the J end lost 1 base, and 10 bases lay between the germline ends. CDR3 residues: CASSSPGGNTEAFF. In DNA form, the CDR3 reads TGTGCCAGCAGTTCTCCGGGGGGGAACACTGAAGCTTTCTTT.

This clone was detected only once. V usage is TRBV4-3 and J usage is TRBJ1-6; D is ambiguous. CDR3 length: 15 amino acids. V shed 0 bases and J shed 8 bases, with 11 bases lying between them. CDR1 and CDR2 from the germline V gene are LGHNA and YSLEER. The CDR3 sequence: CASSQDLRRHSPLHF. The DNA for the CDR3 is TGCGCCAGCAGCCAAGATCTCAGGAGGCATTCACCCCTCCACTTT.

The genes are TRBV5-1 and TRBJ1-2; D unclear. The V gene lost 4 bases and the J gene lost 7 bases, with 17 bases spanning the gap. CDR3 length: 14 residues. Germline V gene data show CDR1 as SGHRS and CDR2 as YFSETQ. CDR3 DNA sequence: TGCGCCAGCAGCCAGGAGGCCCTTAAAAGTGGCTACACCTTC. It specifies CASSQEALKSGYTF.

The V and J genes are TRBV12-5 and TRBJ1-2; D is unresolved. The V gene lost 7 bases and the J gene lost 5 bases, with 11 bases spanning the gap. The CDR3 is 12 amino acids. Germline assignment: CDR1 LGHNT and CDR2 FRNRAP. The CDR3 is CASALTEYGYTF. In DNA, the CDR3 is TGTGCTAGTGCTTTAACCGAATATGGCTACACCTTC.

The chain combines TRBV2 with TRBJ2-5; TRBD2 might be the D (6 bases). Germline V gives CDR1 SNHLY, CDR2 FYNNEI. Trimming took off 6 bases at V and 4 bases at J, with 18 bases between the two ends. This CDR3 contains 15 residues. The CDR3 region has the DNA TGTGCCAGCAGGGCTCTCCGGGGCGGGGCAGAGACCCAGTACTTC. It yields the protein CASRALRGGAETQYF.

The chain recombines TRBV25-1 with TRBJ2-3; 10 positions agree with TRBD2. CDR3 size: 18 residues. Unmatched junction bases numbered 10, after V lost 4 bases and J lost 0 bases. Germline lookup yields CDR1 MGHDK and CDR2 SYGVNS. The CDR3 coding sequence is TGTGCCAGCAGTGGGGTTAGCGGGGGGTCGTTAAGCACAGATACGCAGTATTTT. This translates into CASSGVSGGSLSTDTQYF. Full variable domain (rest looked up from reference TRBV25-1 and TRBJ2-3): EADIYQTPRYLVIGTGKKITLECSQTMGHDKMYWYQQDPGMELHLIHYSYGVNSTEKGDLSSESTVSRIRTEHFPLTLESARPSHTSQYLCASSGVSGGSLSTDTQYFGPGTRLTVL.

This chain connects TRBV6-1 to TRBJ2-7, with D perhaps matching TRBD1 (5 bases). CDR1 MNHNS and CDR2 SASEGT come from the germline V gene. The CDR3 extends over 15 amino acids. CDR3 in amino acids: CASSARGTQHEYTVV. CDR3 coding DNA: TGTGCCAGCAGTGCAAGGGGAACACAGCATGAATATACGGTCGTC.

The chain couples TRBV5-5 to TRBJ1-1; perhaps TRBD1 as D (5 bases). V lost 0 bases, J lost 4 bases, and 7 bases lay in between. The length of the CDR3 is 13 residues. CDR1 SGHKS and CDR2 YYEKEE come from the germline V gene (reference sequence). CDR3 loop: CASSLGDGTEAFF. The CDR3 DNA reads TGTGCCAGCAGCTTGGGGGACGGCACTGAAGCTTTCTTT.

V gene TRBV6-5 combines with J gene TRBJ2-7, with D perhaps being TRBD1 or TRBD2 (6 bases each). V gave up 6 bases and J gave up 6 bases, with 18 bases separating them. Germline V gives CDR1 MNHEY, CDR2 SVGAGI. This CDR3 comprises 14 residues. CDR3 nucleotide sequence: TGTGCCAGCAGCTTGGAGGGTAACAGGGTCGAGCAGTACGTC. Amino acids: CASSLEGNRVEQYV.